This T cell receptor (beta chain) came from a study of T cells after yellow fever vaccination. About the study: The authors prepared low-cell-number fractions using SMART-Seq v4 Ultra Low Input.

This clonotype has more than one count but fewer than ten. What it binds is not known. TCRdb reprocessed the 5' RACE reads with MiXCR, giving one entry per CDR3 protein. The data show 200,000 or so distinct CDR3 sequences, about 7% seen once. Study-level points and caveats: Only a minor proportion of clonotypes was detected across both CD4 and CD8 compartments. Subsequent to the booster, the majority of primary-vaccination clones reappeared (96% CD4, approximately 85% CD8).

The CDR3 spans 19 residues. Germline CDR1 reads DFQATT; CDR2 reads SNEGSKA (reference sequence). V lost 0 bases, J lost 0 bases, and 15 bases stayed unmatched. The rearrangement links TRBV20-1 to TRBJ2-3; the match to TRBD2 covers 7 bases. The specimen was CD4+ T cells sorted from PBMCs, collected on the day of the yellow fever booster vaccination. This clonotype originated in a young man who received the YFV17D yellow fever vaccine. The CDR3 DNA reads as TGCAGTGCTAGAGATCGACGAGGGAGGGCAACTACTAGCACAGATACGCAGTATTTT. Its protein is CSARDRRGRATTSTDTQYF.